This is a list of T cell receptor beta chains from one sample in a study of blood T cell repertoires in COVID-19. Repertoires were generated with immunoSEQ multiplex PCR, while TCRdb's copy carries only in-frame clones and drops some. Here the sample spans approximately 310,000 clones, approximately 85% being singletons. The sample was PBMCs or T cells enriched from blood (not recorded which). These receptors were obtained from a man aged 25 to 40 who had recovered from COVID-19. The CDR3 runs from the conserved cysteine through the conserved F or W. The order of the fields is clone size, D gene, V gene, J gene, CDR3 protein, CDR3 DNA. The D gene is left open where the match is weak. Size is stated for part of the rows, as once, few or many counts, or as a class when the clone is expanded.

NA	NA	TRBV7-8	TRBJ1-2	CASSFAGDTYGYTF	TGTGCCAGCAGCTTCGCGGGCGATACGTACGGCTACACCTTC
NA	NA	TRBV5-4	TRBJ2-1	CASSLYRLSNEQFF	TGTGCCAGCAGCTTGTATCGCCTTAGCAATGAGCAGTTCTTC
few	NA	TRBV19	TRBJ2-1	CASKLGFSHEQFF	TGTGCCAGCAAACTAGGTTTTTCCCATGAGCAGTTCTTC
NA	NA	TRBV30	TRBJ2-7	CAWTGFGGTFYEQYF	TGTGCCTGGACCGGGTTCGGGGGTACTTTCTACGAGCAGTACTTC
NA	NA	TRBV29-1	TRBJ2-2	CSVDVGGANTGELFF	TGCAGCGTTGATGTTGGGGGGGCTAACACCGGGGAGCTGTTTTTT
NA	NA	TRBV12-3/TRBV12-4	TRBJ1-6	CASSQTTSALHF	TGTGCCAGCAGCCAGACAACATCAGCCCTCCACTTT
NA	NA	TRBV11-2	TRBJ1-1	CASSLSPRGEPNTEAFF	TGTGCCAGCAGCTTATCCCCGCGAGGTGAGCCGAACACTGAAGCTTTCTTT
NA	NA	TRBV24-1	TRBJ2-3	CATSFRGDTQYF	TGTGCCACCAGTTTTAGGGGAGATACGCAGTATTTT
NA	NA	TRBV18	TRBJ2-3	CASSPQGVGTDTQYF	TGTGCCAGCTCACCTCAGGGGGTCGGGACTGATACGCAGTATTTT
few	NA	TRBV5-1	TRBJ2-3	CASSPEGSPDTQYF	TGCGCCAGCAGCCCCGAGGGTAGCCCAGATACGCAGTATTTT
NA	TRBD1	TRBV7-9	TRBJ2-7	CASSLLRFQGVYEQYF	TGTGCCAGCAGCTTACTGAGGTTTCAGGGGGTTTACGAGCAGTACTTC
NA	NA	TRBV4-3	TRBJ1-2	CASSQGLRGAYGYTF	TGCGCCAGCAGCCAAGGACTGCGGGGGGCCTATGGCTACACCTTC
NA	TRBD2	TRBV6-5	TRBJ2-7	CASSYPAGGNEQYF	TGTGCCAGCAGTTACCCCGCGGGGGGGAACGAGCAGTACTTC
NA	NA	TRBV9	TRBJ2-4	CASSARSGIQYF	TGTGCCAGCAGCGCCCGATCCGGCATTCAGTACTTC
NA	NA	TRBV11-2	TRBJ1-1	CASSFRGGMNTEAFF	TGTGCCAGCAGCTTTAGGGGCGGGATGAACACTGAAGCTTTCTTT
NA	NA	TRBV7-9	TRBJ2-7	CASSLDGPGSVSSYEQYF	TGTGCCAGCAGCTTAGATGGCCCCGGTAGCGTAAGCTCCTACGAGCAGTACTTC
many	NA	TRBV6-6	TRBJ2-7	CASSQKETSYEQYF	TGTGCCAGCAGTCAAAAGGAGACCTCCTACGAGCAGTACTTC
NA	TRBD1	TRBV5-1	TRBJ1-6	CASSLGTGDNSPLHF	TGCGCCAGCAGCTTGGGGACAGGGGACAATTCACCCCTCCACTTT
NA	NA	TRBV6-5	TRBJ1-1	CASSYSPGWNTEAFF	TGTGCCAGCAGTTACTCGCCAGGGTGGAACACTGAAGCTTTCTTT
once	TRBD1	TRBV3-1/TRBV3-2	TRBJ1-2	CASSSRDRVGGYTF	TGTGCCAGCAGCTCTCGGGACAGGGTAGGAGGCTACACCTTC
NA	NA	TRBV29-1	TRBJ1-2	CSVDSNYGYTF	TGCAGCGTGGACAGCAACTATGGCTACACCTTC
once	NA	TRBV5-1	TRBJ2-3	CASSRGALRPDTQYF	TGCGCCAGCAGTCGGGGGGCCCTCAGGCCCGATACGCAGTATTTT
once	TRBD1	TRBV6-1	TRBJ1-3	CASSEVGTGGNTIYF	TGTGCCAGCAGTGAAGTCGGGACAGGGGGAAACACCATATATTTT
NA	TRBD2	TRBV6-5	TRBJ2-7	CASGTRVFEQYF	TGTGCCAGCGGGACTAGAGTCTTCGAGCAGTACTTC
NA	TRBD2	TRBV7-2	TRBJ2-2	CASQAGGSYTGELFF	TGTGCCAGCCAGGCGGGGGGCTCGTACACCGGGGAGCTGTTTTTT
NA	TRBD2	TRBV25-1	TRBJ2-3	CASSELAGAVTDTQYF	TGTGCCAGCAGTGAACTAGCGGGGGCGGTCACAGATACGCAGTATTTT
once	TRBD1	TRBV2	TRBJ2-1	CASSKGQGPYNEQFF	TGTGCCAGCAGTAAGGGACAGGGGCCCTACAATGAGCAGTTCTTC
NA	TRBD2	TRBV5-6	TRBJ2-1	CASSLAGGPGGEQFF	TGTGCCAGCAGCTTGGCGGGGGGGCCGGGCGGTGAGCAGTTCTTC
NA	NA	TRBV30	TRBJ2-7	CAWGPGTPYEQYF	TGTGCCTGGGGGCCAGGGACACCCTACGAGCAGTACTTC
NA	NA	TRBV27	TRBJ2-2	CASRMSWGENTGELFF	TGTGCCAGCAGAATGAGTTGGGGGGAAAACACCGGGGAGCTGTTTTTT
NA	NA	TRBV10-1	TRBJ2-1	CASSTWGGYEQFF	TGCGCCAGCAGCACTTGGGGGGGCTATGAGCAGTTCTTC
NA	NA	TRBV2	TRBJ1-3	CASSKEQVNSGNTIYF	TGTGCCAGCAGTAAAGAACAGGTGAACTCTGGAAACACCATATATTTT
NA	NA	TRBV4-3	TRBJ2-3	CASSQGLSTDTQYF	TGCGCCAGCAGCCAAGGTCTTAGCACAGATACGCAGTATTTT
NA	TRBD1	TRBV5-6	TRBJ1-4	CASSTPGQRREKLFF	TGTGCCAGCAGCACACCGGGACAGCGACGCGAAAAACTGTTTTTT
once	NA	TRBV7-9	TRBJ1-2	CASSPNGYTF	TGTGCCAGCAGCCCTAATGGCTACACCTTC
NA	TRBD1	TRBV11-1	TRBJ1-2	CASSPIWTGDGYTF	TGTGCCAGCAGTCCCATTTGGACAGGGGATGGCTACACCTTC
NA	TRBD1	TRBV10-1	TRBJ1-4	CAKPGGREKLFF	TGCGCCAAACCAGGGGGGCGGGAAAAACTGTTTTTT
NA	NA	TRBV9	TRBJ1-2	CASTRAVESPSYGYTF	TGTGCCAGCACCCGTGCAGTTGAATCCCCATCGTATGGCTACACCTTC
NA	NA	TRBV7-9	TRBJ1-3	CASSSTYSGNTIYF	TGTGCCAGCAGCTCCACATACTCTGGAAACACCATATATTTT
NA	NA	TRBV27	TRBJ2-7	CASSLFGPYEQYF	TGTGCCAGCAGTTTATTCGGTCCCTACGAGCAGTACTTC
NA	NA	TRBV5-1	TRBJ1-4	CASSLAHRSFEKLFF	TGCGCCAGCAGCTTGGCCCACAGGAGTTTTGAAAAACTGTTTTTT
few	NA	TRBV24-1	TRBJ1-2	CATSEGLNYGYTF	TGTGCCACCAGTGAGGGACTCAACTATGGCTACACCTTC
NA	NA	TRBV5-4	TRBJ1-6	CASSLRQPGNSPLHF	TGTGCCAGCAGCTTGCGGCAACCGGGAAATTCACCCCTCCACTTT
NA	NA	TRBV27	TRBJ1-4	CASQEVGNEKLFF	TGTGCCAGCCAGGAGGTCGGGAATGAAAAACTGTTTTTT
NA	TRBD1	TRBV27	TRBJ1-3	CASRQGASGNTIYF	TGTGCCAGCAGACAGGGGGCAAGTGGAAACACCATATATTTT
NA	NA	TRBV18	TRBJ2-2	CASSFSGNTGELFF	TGTGCCAGCTCCTTTTCAGGAAACACCGGGGAGCTGTTTTTT
NA	NA	TRBV7-9	TRBJ1-5	CASTLGGAQPQHF	TGTGCCAGCACCCTGGGGGGGGCTCAGCCCCAGCATTTT